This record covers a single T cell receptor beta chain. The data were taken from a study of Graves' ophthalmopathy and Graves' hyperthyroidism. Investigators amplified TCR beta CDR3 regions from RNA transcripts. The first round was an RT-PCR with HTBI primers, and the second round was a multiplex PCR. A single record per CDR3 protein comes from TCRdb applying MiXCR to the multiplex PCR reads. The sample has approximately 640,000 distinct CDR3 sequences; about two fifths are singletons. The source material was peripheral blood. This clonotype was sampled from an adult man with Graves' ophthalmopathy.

The CDR3 nucleotides are TGTGCCAGCAGCGTACCCCGGACAGGGGGGCTCACTGAAGCTTTCTTT. Translated, it gives CASSVPRTGGLTEAFF. The chain couples TRBV9 to TRBJ1-1, with 10 nucleotides matching TRBD1. Trimming at V came to 1 base and at J to 4 bases, leaving 7 bases not matched to a gene. Germline V gene sequence: CDR1 SGDLS, CDR2 YYNGEE. The CDR3 totals 16 residues.